Below, 29 T cell receptor beta chains from the same sample are listed, as sequenced in a study of cytomegalovirus exposure and HLA in healthy donors. In the PCR, 60 Vbeta and 13 Jbeta primers were used. TCRdb keeps only in-frame clones here, not all; method: immunoSEQ multiplex PCR. The sample lists around 200,000 clones, around 86% occurring once. The material sequenced was PBMCs. The receptors were gathered from a middle-aged man in good health and CMV-seropositive.

The chain joins TRBV7-2 to TRBJ1-2; the D is unclear. This CDR3 is 13 amino acids long. Trimming left V 5 bases short and J 6 bases short, with 13 bases between. The germline gives CDR1 SGHTA, CDR2 FQGNSA. Here the CDR3 DNA reads TGTGCCAGCAGCGGAGGGTCCTCTAATGGCTACACCTTC. Amino acid sequence: CASSGGSSNGYTF.

This clone was recorded only once. V usage is TRBV25-1 and J usage is TRBJ1-5; 7 nucleotides align to TRBD1. CDR3 length: 14 amino acids. The germline CDR1 and CDR2 sequences are MGHDK and SYGVNS. J was trimmed by 5 bases and V by 4 bases; bases with no gene match: 5. For the CDR3, the DNA is TGTGCCAGCAGTGCCCAGACAGGGTATCAGCCCCAGCATTTT. It translates to CASSAQTGYQPQHF.

This sequence joins TRBV7-2 and TRBJ2-3; 9 nucleotides match TRBD2. There are 14 residues in the CDR3. The V gene end was trimmed by 4 bases and the J gene end by 4 bases; junction bases not matched to a gene: 3. Germline V gene sequence: CDR1 SGHTA, CDR2 FQGNSA. The CDR3: CASSSGGGADTQYF. In DNA form, the CDR3 reads TGTGCCAGCAGCTCGGGCGGGGGGGCAGATACGCAGTATTTT.

This clone showed up just once. Here the CDR3 DNA reads TGTGCCAGCAGTTCTGGACTAGCGCGGGAGACCCAGTACTTC. This sequence encodes CASSSGLARETQYF. V and J are TRBV27 and TRBJ2-5; 9 bases align to TRBD2. Germline trimming cut 4 bases from V and 5 bases from J; bases unmatched to any gene: 5. CDR3 length equals 14 residues. CDR1 MNHEY and CDR2 SMNVEV come from the germline V gene (reference sequence).

There are a few counts of this clone. This chain links TRBV27 with TRBJ2-7, with a tentative D call TRBD1 (7 bases). The CDR3 totals 17 residues. V lost 3 bases, J lost 2 bases, and 20 bases lay in between. CDR1 MNHEY and CDR2 SMNVEV come from the germline V gene (reference sequence). The CDR3, as DNA: TGTGCCAGCAGTTTGAAGACAGGGAGGATTTCCGCCTACGAGCAGTACTTC. Translated: CASSLKTGRISAYEQYF.

The chain employs TRBV5-1 and TRBJ2-3, with TRBD2 matching 8 bases. This CDR3 comprises 15 residues. Germline V CDR1 and CDR2: SGHRS, YFSETQ. V gave up 5 bases and J gave up 0 bases; unmatched junction bases: 5. The CDR3 nucleotides read TGCGCCAGCAGGTCCGGGGGGGCGAGCACAGATACGCAGTATTTT. It encodes CASRSGGASTDTQYF.

The chain combines TRBV6-5 with TRBJ2-7; D gene ambiguous. CDR1 MNHEY and CDR2 SVGAGI come from the germline V gene. The CDR3 extends over 13 amino acids. The V end was cut by 6 bases, the J end by 2 bases, with 11 bases between. CDR3: CASSSFETYEQYF. The CDR3 DNA sequence: TGTGCCAGCAGCTCGTTCGAGACCTACGAGCAGTACTTC.

This clone has just a few counts. The chain recombines TRBV4-3 with TRBJ2-7; weak D call: TRBD2 (5 bases). The CDR3 contains 15 residues. Germline V gene lookup returns CDR1 LGHNA and CDR2 YSLEER. V was shortened by 0 bases and J by 2 bases, with 11 bases between the two germline ends. CDR3 protein: CASSQDSGRAYEQYF. The CDR3 nucleotides read TGCGCCAGCAGCCAAGATTCTGGGAGAGCCTACGAGCAGTACTTC.

The genes are TRBV9 and TRBJ1-1, with D perhaps matching TRBD1 (5 bases). V lost 3 bases to trimming and J lost 13 bases, with 16 bases between them. Germline CDR1 reads SGDLS; CDR2 reads YYNGEE. This CDR3 contains 12 residues. The CDR3 reads CASSARQRKLFF. CDR3 in DNA: TGTGCCAGCAGCGCAAGACAGAGGAAGCTTTTCTTT.

V is TRBV19 and J is TRBJ1-5, with 8 bases fitting TRBD1. Germline V lookup: CDR1 LNHDA, CDR2 SQIVND (reference sequence). This CDR3 has 13 amino acids. V shed 6 bases and J 9 bases; nucleotides not matched to a gene: 7. CDR3 loop: CASSGTGEGPQHF. The CDR3 DNA reads TGTGCCAGTAGCGGGACAGGCGAGGGGCCCCAGCATTTT.

V gene TRBV15 combines with J gene TRBJ2-2, with TRBD1 identical over 12 bases. The CDR3 spans 16 residues. Losses at the gene ends were 4 bases for V and 4 bases for J; bases not matched to a gene: 4. Germline loops: CDR1 LNHNV, CDR2 YYDKDF (reference sequence). The CDR3 DNA is TGTGCCACCAGCACGGGGACAGGGGGCAGCACCGGGGAGCTGTTTTTT. Translation: CATSTGTGGSTGELFF. The variable domain in full, completed from reference TRBV15 and TRBJ2-2, reads DAMVIQNPRYQVTQFGKPVTLSCSQTLNHNVMYWYQQKSSQAPKLLFHYYDKDFNNEADTPDNFQSRRPNTSFCFLDIRSPGLGDTAMYLCATSTGTGGSTGELFFGEGSRLTVL.

The rearrangement uses TRBV15 and TRBJ2-2; D is ambiguous. Germline CDR1 reads LNHNV; CDR2 reads YYDKDF (reference sequence). Trimming left V 0 bases short and J 6 bases short, with 11 bases between. This CDR3 is 15 amino acids long. The CDR3 DNA reads TGTGCCACCAGCAGAGATAACAACAAAGCCGGGGAGCTGTTTTTT. It yields the protein CATSRDNNKAGELFF.

The chain has TRBV9 and TRBJ1-2; D is unclear. Trimming took 0 bases from V and 4 from J, leaving 10 bases between them. Germline CDR1 and CDR2: SGDLS and YYNGEE. This CDR3 comprises 14 residues. CDR3: CASSVDGGLYGYTF. The DNA for the CDR3 is TGTGCCAGCAGCGTAGATGGAGGGCTCTATGGCTACACCTTC. Full variable domain (missing parts from reference TRBV9 and TRBJ1-2): DSGVTQTPKHLITATGQRVTLRCSPRSGDLSVYWYQQSLDQGLQFLIQYYNGEERAKGNILERFSAQQFPDLHSELNLSSLELGDSALYFCASSVDGGLYGYTFGSGTRLTVV.

This chain uses TRBV11-3 with TRBJ2-3; 13 positions match TRBD2. Germline V gene lookup returns CDR1 SGHNT and CDR2 YENEEA. Trimming cost V 5 bases and J 0 bases; bases outside gene matches: 5. The CDR3 loop spans 17 amino acids. The CDR3 DNA reads as TGTGCCAGCAGCCGCCGACTAGCGGGGGGAAGCACAGATACGCAGTATTTT. It encodes CASSRRLAGGSTDTQYF.

The chain combines TRBV28 with TRBJ1-2; D gene uncertain. The length of the CDR3 is 11 residues. The ends were cut back, 4 bases at V and 8 bases at J, with 8 bases in the middle. CDR1 MDHEN and CDR2 SYDVKM come from the germline V gene. The CDR3, as DNA: TGTGCCAGCAGTTCCCAGTGGGGCTACACCTTC. This sequence encodes CASSSQWGYTF.

This clone was counted a single time. The gene calls are TRBV12-5 and TRBJ2-1; TRBD2 matches 8 bases. The CDR3 is made up of 14 amino acids. With 8 bases clipped from V and 8 bases from J, the junction kept 11 bases outside the gene matches. Germline V lookup: CDR1 LGHNT, CDR2 FRNRAP. Here the CDR3 DNA reads TGTGCTAGTTCACGGGGGGGGGACGCTTATGAGCAGTTCTTC. This sequence encodes CASSRGGDAYEQFF. The full variable domain, in which reference TRBV12-5 and TRBJ2-1 provide the parts outside the CDR3, is DARVTQTPRHKVTEMGQEVTMRCQPILGHNTVFWYRQTMMQGLELLAYFRNRAPLDDSGMPKDRFSAEMPDATLATLKIQPSEPRDSAVYFCASSRGGDAYEQFFGPGTRLTVL.

The gene calls are TRBV7-9 and TRBJ2-2; 8 bases match TRBD2. Per germline, CDR1 SEHNR and CDR2 FQNEAQ (reference sequence). This CDR3 is built from 17 residues. V lost 2 bases to trimming and J lost 3 bases; unmatched junction nucleotides: 8. This chain's CDR3 is CASSLPGGLRDTGELFF. The CDR3 bases are TGTGCCAGCAGCTTACCGGGGGGGCTCAGAGACACCGGGGAGCTGTTTTTT.

In this sample, this clone turned up once. The genes are TRBV5-1 and TRBJ1-2; no clear D. The germline V gene has CDR1 SGHRS and CDR2 YFSETQ. CDR3 length: 13 amino acids. Trimming removed 4 bases from V and 4 bases from J, with 11 bases in between. CDR3: CASSPEGSYGYTF. The CDR3 nucleotides read TGCGCCAGCAGCCCCGAGGGTTCCTATGGCTACACCTTC.

The chain carries TRBV7-9 and TRBJ2-5; D might be TRBD2 (6 bases). The V and J ends lost 3 bases and 2 bases respectively, with 10 bases between them. Germline lookup yields CDR1 SEHNR and CDR2 FQNEAQ (reference sequence). The CDR3 extends over 14 amino acids. The CDR3 DNA is TGTGCCAGCAGCTTGGAGGGAAGGCAAGAGACCCAGTACTTC. Amino acids: CASSLEGRQETQYF.

Only a few counts were recorded for this clone. The chain joins TRBV6-1 to TRBJ1-2; D not certain. V lost 6 bases, J lost 8 bases, and 16 bases lay in between. CDR1 is MNHNS, CDR2 SASEGT, per germline. The CDR3 consists of 13 residues. The CDR3 bases are TGTGCCAGCAGCGAAACCCTCCACGGGGGCTACACCTTC. Its translation: CASSETLHGGYTF.

The rearrangement uses TRBV7-2 and TRBJ2-3; perhaps TRBD1 as D (5 bases). V was trimmed by 3 bases and J by 2 bases, leaving 9 bases between them. The CDR3 totals 14 residues. Per germline, CDR1 SGHTA and CDR2 FQGNSA. The CDR3 sequence is CASSLGLFTDTQYF. The CDR3 DNA reads TGTGCCAGCAGCTTGGGGCTCTTCACAGATACGCAGTATTTT.

This chain links TRBV5-8 with TRBJ2-1, with TRBD1 matching 7 bases. CDR1 is SGHTS, CDR2 YDEGEE, per germline. With V trimmed by 1 base and J by 5 bases, 9 bases remained unmatched. The CDR3 sequence is 16 residues long. The CDR3 DNA reads as TGTGCCAGCAGCTTGTACAGGGGCCTCGGGCACAATGAGCAGTTCTTC. Translating it yields CASSLYRGLGHNEQFF.

This chain uses TRBV5-6 with TRBJ1-1; possible D gene TRBD1, 5 bases. The CDR3 covers 14 residues. Trimming took off 1 base at V and 0 bases at J, with 7 bases between the two ends. The germline gives CDR1 SGHDT, CDR2 YYEEEE. The chain's CDR3 is CASSLPGMNTEAFF. The CDR3 DNA reads as TGTGCCAGCAGCTTGCCAGGGATGAACACTGAAGCTTTCTTT.

The chain joins TRBV5-6 to TRBJ2-2, with 10 positions matching TRBD2. CDR3 length equals 16 residues. CDR1 is SGHDT, CDR2 YYEEEE, per germline. V dropped 0 bases and J dropped 4; count of bases not matched to a gene: 3. CDR3 nucleotide sequence: TGTGCCAGCAGCTTGGAACTAGCGGGGTCCACCGGGGAGCTGTTTTTT. Translation gives CASSLELAGSTGELFF.

The chain carries TRBV30 and TRBJ1-3; 7 nucleotides align to TRBD1. Losses at the gene ends were 3 bases for V and 6 bases for J; bases not matched to a gene: 8. Per germline, CDR1 GTSNPN and CDR2 SVGIG (reference sequence). The CDR3 extends over 14 amino acids. The CDR3 loop reads CAWSLTGAANTIYF. DNA of the CDR3: TGTGCCTGGAGCCTAACAGGGGCGGCAAACACCATATATTTT.

This clone was picked up a small number of times. The V and J genes are TRBV6-1 and TRBJ2-1, with TRBD2 matching 7 bases. The CDR3 covers 17 residues. The V gene end was trimmed by 0 bases and the J gene end by 7 bases; junction bases not matched to a gene: 12. Germline lookup yields CDR1 MNHNS and CDR2 SASEGT. CDR3 nucleotide sequence: TGTGCCAGCAGTGAAGCGGGGTGGACTAGTCTCAGTAATGAGCAGTTCTTC. Translation gives CASSEAGWTSLSNEQFF.

The CDR3 sequence: CASSQEGANYGYTF. In DNA form, the CDR3 reads TGCGCCAGCAGCCAAGAAGGGGCGAACTATGGCTACACCTTC. The J gene is TRBJ1-2, the V gene TRBV4-1; tentatively, D is TRBD1 (5 bases). The CDR3 is 14 amino acids. Germline assignment: CDR1 MGHRA and CDR2 YSYEKL. Trimming pared 0 bases from V and 2 bases from J, leaving 7 bases between.

The chain combines TRBV10-3 with TRBJ2-4; a possible D gene is TRBD2 (6 bases). The CDR3 contains 18 residues. V dropped 0 bases and J dropped 0 bases, with 15 bases sitting between them. Germline V gives CDR1 ENHRY, CDR2 SYGVKD. This CDR3 is CAISESGIGDLAKNIQYF. The CDR3 DNA sequence: TGTGCCATCAGTGAGTCAGGGATCGGGGACTTAGCCAAAAACATTCAGTACTTC.

The chain's CDR3 is CASLGGPGELFF. Written as DNA, the CDR3 is TGTGCCAGCCTGGGAGGTCCCGGGGAGCTGTTTTTT. The chain is built from TRBV2 and TRBJ2-2; possibly TRBD2 for D (6 bases). Germline V gene lookup returns CDR1 SNHLY and CDR2 FYNNEI. Trimming took off 8 bases at V and 6 bases at J, with 10 bases between the two ends. The CDR3 is made up of 12 amino acids.